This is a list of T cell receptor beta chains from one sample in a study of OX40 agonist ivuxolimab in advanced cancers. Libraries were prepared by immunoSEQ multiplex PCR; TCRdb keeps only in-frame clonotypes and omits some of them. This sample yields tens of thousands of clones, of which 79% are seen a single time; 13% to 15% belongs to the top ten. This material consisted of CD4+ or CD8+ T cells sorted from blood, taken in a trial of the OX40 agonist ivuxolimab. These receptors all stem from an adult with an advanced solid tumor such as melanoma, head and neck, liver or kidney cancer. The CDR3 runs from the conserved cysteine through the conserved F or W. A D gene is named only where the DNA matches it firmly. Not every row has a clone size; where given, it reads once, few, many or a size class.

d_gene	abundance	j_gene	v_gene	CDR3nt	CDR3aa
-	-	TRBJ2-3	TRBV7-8	TGTGCCAGCAGCTTAGAAGTTGATACGCAGTATTTT	CASSLEVDTQYF
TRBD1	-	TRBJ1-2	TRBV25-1	TGTGCCAGCGGTACAGGGGGCGGGGGATATGGCTACACCTTC	CASGTGGGGYGYTF
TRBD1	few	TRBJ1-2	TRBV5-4	TGTGCCAGCAGCGCCCAGGGGGCGTATGGCTACACCTTC	CASSAQGAYGYTF
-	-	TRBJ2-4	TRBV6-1	TGTGCCAGCATGACCAAAAACATTCAGTACTTC	CASMTKNIQYF
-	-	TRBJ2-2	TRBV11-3	TGTGCCAGCAGCTTTAGGGCCGGGGAGCTGTTTTTT	CASSFRAGELFF
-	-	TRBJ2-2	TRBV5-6	TGTGCCAGCAGCCGGTGGAGTGTGGCCACCGGGGAGCTGTTTTTT	CASSRWSVATGELFF
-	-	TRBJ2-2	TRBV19	TGTGCCAGTAGCAAGAGAGGACAGAACACCGGGGAGCTGTTTTTT	CASSKRGQNTGELFF
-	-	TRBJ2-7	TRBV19	TGTGCCAGTAGTATAAATACAGGGAGCGAGCAGTACTTC	CASSINTGSEQYF
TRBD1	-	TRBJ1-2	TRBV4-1	TGCGCCAGCAGCCAAGGGGACAGGGCCTATGGCTACACCTTC	CASSQGDRAYGYTF
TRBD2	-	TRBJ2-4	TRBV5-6	TGTGCCAGCAGCCTAGCGGGGTACAAAAACATTCAGTACTTC	CASSLAGYKNIQYF
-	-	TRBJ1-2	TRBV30	TGTGCCTGGAGCCCCGAGGGTCTAAAAGGCTACACCTTC	CAWSPEGLKGYTF
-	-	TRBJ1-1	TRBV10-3	TGTGCCATCAGTCTTGAGGGGAACACTGAAGCTTTCTTT	CAISLEGNTEAFF
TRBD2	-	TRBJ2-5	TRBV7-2	TGTGCCAGCAGCTCGAAGGGGACTAGCGGGAGAGGGGAGACCCAGTACTTC	CASSSKGTSGRGETQYF
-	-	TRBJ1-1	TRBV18	TGTGCCAGCTCACCATTGAACACTGAAGCTTTCTTT	CASSPLNTEAFF
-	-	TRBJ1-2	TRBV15	TGTGCCACCAGCAGAGATAACGCAGGGAGGGAGGGCTACACCTTC	CATSRDNAGREGYTF
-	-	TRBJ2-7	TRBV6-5	TGTGCCAGCAGCCCCCGGGTCGGCGAGCAGTACTTC	CASSPRVGEQYF
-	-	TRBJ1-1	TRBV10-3	TGTGCCATCAGTGTGGACCCCATCATCACTGAAGCTTTCTTT	CAISVDPIITEAFF
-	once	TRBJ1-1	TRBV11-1	TGTGCCAGCAGCTTAGTTTCGGGTCCGGAGGGTGAAGCTTTCTTT	CASSLVSGPEGEAFF
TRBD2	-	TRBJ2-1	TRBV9	TGTGCCAGCAGCGAGGGCGGGCGGGGGATCTACACCGAGCAGTTCTTC	CASSEGGRGIYTEQFF
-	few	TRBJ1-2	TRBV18	TGTGCCAGCTCAGCGACGCAGGGCCGCGGCTACACCTTC	CASSATQGRGYTF
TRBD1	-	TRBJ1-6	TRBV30	TGTGCCTGGAGTCGGACAGGGCCCTGGAATTCACCCCTCCACTTT	CAWSRTGPWNSPLHF
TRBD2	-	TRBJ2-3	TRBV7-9	TGTGCCAGCAGCTCTCCTTCTAGCGGGGGTCGCACAGATACGCAGTATTTT	CASSSPSSGGRTDTQYF
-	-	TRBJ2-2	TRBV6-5	TGTGCCAGCAGTTACGACTTCGCCGGGGAGCTGTTTTTT	CASSYDFAGELFF
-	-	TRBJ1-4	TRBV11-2	TGTGCCAGCAGCTTCAGGACAGATGAAAAACTGTTTTTT	CASSFRTDEKLFF
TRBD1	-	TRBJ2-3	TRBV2	TGTGCCAGCAGTGGACAGGGTGGGCCCACAGATACGCAGTATTTT	CASSGQGGPTDTQYF
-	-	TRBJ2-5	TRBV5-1	TGCGCCAGCAGCCAGCAAGGAGAGACCCAGTACTTC	CASSQQGETQYF
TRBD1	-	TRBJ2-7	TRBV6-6	TGTGCCAGCGCGACAGGGGGCAGGGAGCAGTACTTC	CASATGGREQYF